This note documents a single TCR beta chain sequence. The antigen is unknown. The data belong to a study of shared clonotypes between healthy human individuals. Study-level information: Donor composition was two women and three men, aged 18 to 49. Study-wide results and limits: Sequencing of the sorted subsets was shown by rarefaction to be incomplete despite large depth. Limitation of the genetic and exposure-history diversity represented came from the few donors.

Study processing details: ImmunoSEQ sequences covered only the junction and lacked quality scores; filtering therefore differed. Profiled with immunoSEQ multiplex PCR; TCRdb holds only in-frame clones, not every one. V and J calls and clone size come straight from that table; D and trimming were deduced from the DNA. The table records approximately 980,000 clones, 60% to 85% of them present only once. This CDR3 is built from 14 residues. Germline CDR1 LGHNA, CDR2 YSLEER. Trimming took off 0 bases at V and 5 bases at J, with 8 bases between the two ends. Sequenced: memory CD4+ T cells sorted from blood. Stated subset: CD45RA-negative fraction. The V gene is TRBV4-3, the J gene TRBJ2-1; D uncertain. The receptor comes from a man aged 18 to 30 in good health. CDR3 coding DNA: TGCGCCAGCAGCCAAGAAGGATGGAACAATGAGCAGTTCTTC. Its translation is CASSQEGWNNEQFF.